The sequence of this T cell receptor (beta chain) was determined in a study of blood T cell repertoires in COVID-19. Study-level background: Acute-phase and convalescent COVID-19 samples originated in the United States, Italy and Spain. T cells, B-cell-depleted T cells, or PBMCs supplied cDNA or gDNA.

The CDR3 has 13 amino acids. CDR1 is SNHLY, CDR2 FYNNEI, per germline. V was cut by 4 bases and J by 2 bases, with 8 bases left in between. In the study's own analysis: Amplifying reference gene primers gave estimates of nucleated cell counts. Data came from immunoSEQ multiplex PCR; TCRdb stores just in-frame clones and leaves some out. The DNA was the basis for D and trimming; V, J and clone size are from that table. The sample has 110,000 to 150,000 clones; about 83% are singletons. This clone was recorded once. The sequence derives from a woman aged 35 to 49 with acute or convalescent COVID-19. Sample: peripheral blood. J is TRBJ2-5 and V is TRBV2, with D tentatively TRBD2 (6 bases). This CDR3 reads CASSGRGQETQYF. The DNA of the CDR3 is TGTGCCAGCAGTGGGAGGGGACAAGAGACCCAGTACTTC.